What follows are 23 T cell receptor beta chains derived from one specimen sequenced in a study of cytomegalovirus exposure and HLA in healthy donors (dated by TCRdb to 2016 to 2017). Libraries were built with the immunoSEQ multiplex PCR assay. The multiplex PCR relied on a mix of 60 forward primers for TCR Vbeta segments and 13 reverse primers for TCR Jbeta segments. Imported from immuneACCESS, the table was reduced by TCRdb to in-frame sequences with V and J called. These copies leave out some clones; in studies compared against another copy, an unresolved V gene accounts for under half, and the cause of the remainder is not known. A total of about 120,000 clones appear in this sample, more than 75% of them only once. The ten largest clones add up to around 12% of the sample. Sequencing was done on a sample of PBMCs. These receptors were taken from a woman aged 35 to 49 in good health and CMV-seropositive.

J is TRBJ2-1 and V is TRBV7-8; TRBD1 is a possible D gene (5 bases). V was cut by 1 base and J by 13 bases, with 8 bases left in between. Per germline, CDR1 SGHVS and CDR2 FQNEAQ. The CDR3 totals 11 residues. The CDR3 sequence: CASSLETEQFF. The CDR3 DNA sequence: TGTGCCAGCAGCTTAGAGACAGAACAGTTCTTC.

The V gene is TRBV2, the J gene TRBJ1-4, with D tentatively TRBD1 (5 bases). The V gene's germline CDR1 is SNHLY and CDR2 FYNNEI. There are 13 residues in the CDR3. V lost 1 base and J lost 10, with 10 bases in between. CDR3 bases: TGTGCCAGCAGTGAAGTTGGGGCCGGAAAACTGTTTTTT. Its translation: CASSEVGAGKLFF.

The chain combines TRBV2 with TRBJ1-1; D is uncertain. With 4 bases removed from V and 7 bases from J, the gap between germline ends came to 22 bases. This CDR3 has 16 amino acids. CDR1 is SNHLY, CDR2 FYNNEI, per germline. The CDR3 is CASSARQALLSIEAFF. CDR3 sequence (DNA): TGTGCCAGCAGTGCACGCCAGGCTCTTCTTAGTATTGAAGCTTTCTTT.

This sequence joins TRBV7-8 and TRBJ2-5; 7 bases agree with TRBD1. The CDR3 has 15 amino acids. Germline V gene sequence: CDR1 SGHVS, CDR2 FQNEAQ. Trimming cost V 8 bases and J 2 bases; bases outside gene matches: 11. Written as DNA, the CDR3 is TGTGCCAGCGGACAGAGGGACAGTGGACAAGAGACCCAGTACTTC. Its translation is CASGQRDSGQETQYF.

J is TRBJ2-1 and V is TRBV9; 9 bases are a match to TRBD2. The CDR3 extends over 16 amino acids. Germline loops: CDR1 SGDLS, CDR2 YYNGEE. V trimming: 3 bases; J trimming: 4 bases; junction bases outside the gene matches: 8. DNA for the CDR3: TGTGCCAGCAGCGGGGCTAGCGGGACCTCTTACAATGAGCAGTTCTTC. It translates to CASSGASGTSYNEQFF.

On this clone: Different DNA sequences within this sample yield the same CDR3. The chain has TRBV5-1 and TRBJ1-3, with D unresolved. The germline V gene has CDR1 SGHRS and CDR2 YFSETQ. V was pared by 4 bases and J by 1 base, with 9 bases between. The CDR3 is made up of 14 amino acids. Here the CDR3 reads CASSLDGSGNTIYF. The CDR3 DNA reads TGCGCCAGCAGCCTTGACGGGTCTGGAAACACCATATATTTT.

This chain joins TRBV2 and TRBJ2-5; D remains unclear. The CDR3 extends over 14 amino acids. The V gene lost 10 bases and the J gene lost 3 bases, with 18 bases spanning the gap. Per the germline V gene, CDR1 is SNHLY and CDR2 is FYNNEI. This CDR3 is CATTALVPEETQYF. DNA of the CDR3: TGTGCCACCACCGCCCTAGTACCCGAAGAGACCCAGTACTTC.

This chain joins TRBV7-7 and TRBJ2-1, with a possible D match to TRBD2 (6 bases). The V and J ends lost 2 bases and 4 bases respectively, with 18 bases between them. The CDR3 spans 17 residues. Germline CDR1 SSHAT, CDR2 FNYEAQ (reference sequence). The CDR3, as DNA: TGTGCCAGCAGCTTATTGGGTGCGGGGCCTAGGTACAATGAGCAGTTCTTC. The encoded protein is CASSLLGAGPRYNEQFF.

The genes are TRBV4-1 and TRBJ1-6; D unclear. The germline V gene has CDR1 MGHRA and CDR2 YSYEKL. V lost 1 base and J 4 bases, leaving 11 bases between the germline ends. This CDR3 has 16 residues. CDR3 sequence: CASSQGGILYNSPLHF. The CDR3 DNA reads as TGCGCCAGCAGCCAAGGAGGGATCCTTTATAATTCACCCCTCCACTTT.

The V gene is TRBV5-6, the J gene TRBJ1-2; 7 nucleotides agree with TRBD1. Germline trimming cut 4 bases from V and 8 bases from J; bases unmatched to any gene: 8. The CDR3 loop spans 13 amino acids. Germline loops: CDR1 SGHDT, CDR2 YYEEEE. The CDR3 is CASSGTGVRGYTF. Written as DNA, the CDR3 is TGTGCCAGCAGCGGAACAGGGGTCCGGGGCTACACCTTC.

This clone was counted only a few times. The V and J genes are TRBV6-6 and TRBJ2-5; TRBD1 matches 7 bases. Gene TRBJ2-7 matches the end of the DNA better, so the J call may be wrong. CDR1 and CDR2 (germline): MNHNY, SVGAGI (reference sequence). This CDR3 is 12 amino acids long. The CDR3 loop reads CASSQGAYEQYF. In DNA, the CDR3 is TGTGCCAGCAGTCAGGGGGCCTACGAGCAGTACTTC.

CDR3 in amino acids: CASSSRSVSGTYNEQFF. The CDR3, as DNA: TGTGCCAGCAGCTCCCGATCGGTTAGCGGAACCTACAATGAGCAGTTCTTC. The rearrangement links TRBV7-9 to TRBJ2-1; TRBD2 might be the D (6 bases). This CDR3 is built from 17 residues. CDR1 and CDR2 (germline): SEHNR, FQNEAQ (reference sequence). Trimming took 4 bases from V and 2 from J, leaving 18 bases between them.

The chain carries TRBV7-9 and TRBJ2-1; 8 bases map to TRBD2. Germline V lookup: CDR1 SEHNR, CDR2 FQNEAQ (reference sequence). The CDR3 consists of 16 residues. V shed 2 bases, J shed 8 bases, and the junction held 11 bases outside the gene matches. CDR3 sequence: CASSLRSGGAGDEQFF. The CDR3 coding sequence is TGTGCCAGCAGCTTACGATCGGGGGGGGCCGGGGATGAGCAGTTCTTC.

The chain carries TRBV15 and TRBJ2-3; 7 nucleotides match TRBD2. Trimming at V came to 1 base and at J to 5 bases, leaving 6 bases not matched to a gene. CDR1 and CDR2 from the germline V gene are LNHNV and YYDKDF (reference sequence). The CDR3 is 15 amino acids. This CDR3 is CATSRVGGAGDTQYF. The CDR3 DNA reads TGTGCCACCAGCAGAGTGGGAGGGGCAGGAGATACGCAGTATTTT.

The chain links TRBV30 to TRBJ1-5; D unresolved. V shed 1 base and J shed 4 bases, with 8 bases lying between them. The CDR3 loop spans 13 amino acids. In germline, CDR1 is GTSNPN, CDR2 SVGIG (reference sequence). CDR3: CAWSAGGNQPQHF. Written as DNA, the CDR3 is TGTGCCTGGAGTGCGGGCGGGAATCAGCCCCAGCATTTT. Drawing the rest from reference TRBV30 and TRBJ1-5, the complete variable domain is SQTIHQWPATLVQPVGSPLSLECTVEGTSNPNLYWYRQAAGRGLQLLFYSVGIGQISSEVPQNLSASRPQDRQFILSSKKLLLSDSGFYLCAWSAGGNQPQHFGDGTRLSIL.

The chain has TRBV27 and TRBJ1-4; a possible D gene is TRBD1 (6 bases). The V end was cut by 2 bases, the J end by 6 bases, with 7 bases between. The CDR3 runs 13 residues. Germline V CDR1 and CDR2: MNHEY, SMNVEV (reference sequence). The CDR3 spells CASSLGGDEKLFF. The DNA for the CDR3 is TGTGCCAGCAGTTTAGGGGGCGATGAAAAACTGTTTTTT.

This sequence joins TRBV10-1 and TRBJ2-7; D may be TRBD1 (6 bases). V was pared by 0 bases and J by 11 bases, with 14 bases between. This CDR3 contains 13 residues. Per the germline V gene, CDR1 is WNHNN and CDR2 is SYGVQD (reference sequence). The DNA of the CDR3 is TGCGCCAGCAGTGAGTCATTCGTCGGGACAAAGTACTTC. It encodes CASSESFVGTKYF.

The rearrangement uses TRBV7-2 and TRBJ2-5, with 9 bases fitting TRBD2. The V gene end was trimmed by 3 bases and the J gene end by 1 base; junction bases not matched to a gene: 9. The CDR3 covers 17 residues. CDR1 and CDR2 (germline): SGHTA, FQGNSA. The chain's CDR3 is CASSFSYPGLAQETQYF. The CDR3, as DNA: TGTGCCAGCAGCTTTTCGTACCCGGGACTAGCCCAAGAGACCCAGTACTTC.

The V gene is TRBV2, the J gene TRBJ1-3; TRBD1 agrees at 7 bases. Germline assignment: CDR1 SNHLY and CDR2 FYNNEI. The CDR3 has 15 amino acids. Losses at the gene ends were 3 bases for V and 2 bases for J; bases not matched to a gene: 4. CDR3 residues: CASSDRGTPGNTIYF. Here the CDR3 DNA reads TGTGCCAGCAGTGACAGGGGGACACCTGGAAACACCATATATTTT.

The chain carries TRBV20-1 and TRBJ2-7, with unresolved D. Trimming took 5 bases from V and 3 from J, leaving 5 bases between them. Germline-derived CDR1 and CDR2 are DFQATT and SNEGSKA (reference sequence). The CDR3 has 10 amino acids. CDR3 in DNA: TGCAGTGCTGCCGGCTACGAGCAGTACTTC. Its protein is CSAAGYEQYF.

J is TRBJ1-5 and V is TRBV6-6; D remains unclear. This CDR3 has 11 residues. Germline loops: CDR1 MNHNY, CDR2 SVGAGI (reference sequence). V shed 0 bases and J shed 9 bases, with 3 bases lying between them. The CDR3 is CASSYSGPQHF. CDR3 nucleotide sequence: TGTGCCAGCAGTTACTCCGGGCCCCAGCATTTT.

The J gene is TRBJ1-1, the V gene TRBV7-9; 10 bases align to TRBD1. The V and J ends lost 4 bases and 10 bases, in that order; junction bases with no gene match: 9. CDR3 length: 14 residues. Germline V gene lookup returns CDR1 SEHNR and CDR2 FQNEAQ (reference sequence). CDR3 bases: TGTGCCAGCAGCTCATCCGGGACAGGGGAACGAGCTTTCTTT. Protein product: CASSSSGTGERAFF.

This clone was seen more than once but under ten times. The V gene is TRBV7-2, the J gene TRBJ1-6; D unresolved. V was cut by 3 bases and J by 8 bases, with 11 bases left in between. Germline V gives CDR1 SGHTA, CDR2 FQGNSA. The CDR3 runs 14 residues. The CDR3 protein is CASSFFQRDSPLHF. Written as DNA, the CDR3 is TGTGCCAGCAGCTTTTTTCAGAGGGATTCACCCCTCCACTTT.